The source of this TCR beta chain is a study of identifying expanded T cells in peripheral blood. Findings and caveats of the study: Over around two and four weeks, about 15 and 19 clones changed, versus 1.2 between replicates. Clone count variance between roughly 2-week samples rose with total template count.

This CDR3 comprises 22 residues. V gave up 0 bases and J gave up 0 bases, with 24 bases separating them. Per the germline V gene, CDR1 is LNHNV and CDR2 is YYDKDF (reference sequence). Here immunoSEQ multiplex PCR was the method, and the copy in TCRdb shows in-frame clones only, minus some. This sample has around 94,000 clones, with roughly 81% found just once. In the case of this clone: Its target is not known.

The sequenced sample consisted of blood. This chain connects TRBV15 to TRBJ2-6; weak D call: TRBD2 (7 bases). The TCR was taken from a person aged 18 to 75 in good health. CDR3 residues: CATSRDYYLQGRGSSGANVLTF. CDR3 DNA: TGTGCCACCAGCAGAGATTACTATCTACAGGGCCGCGGGAGCTCTGGGGCCAACGTCCTGACTTTC.